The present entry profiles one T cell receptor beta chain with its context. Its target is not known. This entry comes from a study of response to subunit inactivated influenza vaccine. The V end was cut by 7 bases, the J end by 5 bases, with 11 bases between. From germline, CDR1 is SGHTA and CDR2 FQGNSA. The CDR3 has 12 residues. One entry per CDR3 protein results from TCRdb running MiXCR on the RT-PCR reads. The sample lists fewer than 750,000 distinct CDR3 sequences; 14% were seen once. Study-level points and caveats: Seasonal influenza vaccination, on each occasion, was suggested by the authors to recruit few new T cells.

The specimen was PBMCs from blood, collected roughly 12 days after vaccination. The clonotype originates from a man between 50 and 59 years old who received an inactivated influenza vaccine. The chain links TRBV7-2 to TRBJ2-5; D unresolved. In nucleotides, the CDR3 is TGTGCCAGCACAAAGAATGCGGAGACCCAGTACTTC. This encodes CASTKNAETQYF.